This TCR beta chain appears in the sequencing data of a study of blood T cells in healthy people across ages (dated by TCRdb to about 2015). For the study in its entirety: In model experiments, template switching captured about one uniquely barcoded TCR beta cDNA molecule for every two T cells. To avoid experimental bias, donors of different ages were spread randomly across the sequencing lanes. Four age groups were formed from the donors: young (average approximately 16 years), middle-aged (less than 40), aged (over 55) and long-lived (about 80). The study analyzed two additional independent replicas of 1 million unique cDNA reads from the same blood draw for two donors, one aged 18 to 30 and one aged 80 or older. To track age-related changes in TCR beta repertoire diversity, the study relied on deep sequencing normalized with unique cDNA molecular identifiers. The paper's findings and limits, for the study overall: As age increased, observed TCR beta diversity per million T cells dropped in a roughly linear way, and a significant reduction was already evident by age 40. There was a strong correlation between observed TCR beta diversity and the percentage of naive T cells measured by flow cytometry. Since profiling was done on bulk unsorted PBMCs, naive and antigen-experienced compartments could not be conclusively compared. Estimates of total diversity based on one million sequenced T cells were considered lower bounds and underestimates. The long-lived group showed more naive CD4+ T cells, fewer expanded clones and increased TCR diversity than the aged group, suggesting age selection. Because the CMV infection status of the donors was unknown, age-related changes in expanded clonotypes may potentially have been confounded.

The CDR3 holds 16 amino acids from the cysteine to the phenylalanine. Here the CDR3 DNA is all that survives: 48 bases in frame from base 1. CDR1 and CDR2, per the germline V gene (reference sequence), are SEHNR and FQNEAQ. The library was produced with 5' RACE. The listed sequencing device is Illumina HiSeq 2500. A second PCR of about 7 to 12 cycles was run with a J-beta primer mix and a sample-barcoded 5' primer. A unique molecular identifier was introduced onto each TCR beta cDNA molecule by a template-switch 5' adaptor carrying 12 random nucleotides. Each sample yielded at least 2.5 million CDR3-containing paired-end reads. All of the RNA was converted into first-strand cDNA using the Mint cDNA synthesis kit, with a TRBC-specific oligonucleotide serving as the primer. Following uracil-DNA glycosylase treatment, a first 18-cycle PCR with universal primers M1SS and BC2_uni_R was performed on all cDNA. The authors processed their data as follows. For normalization, 1 million high-quality reads were randomly selected from each sample, with every read carrying a distinct molecular identifier. Instead of being binned into consensus sequences, reads that shared molecular identifiers were thrown out. MiTCR, run with a Q25 quality threshold and the strictest error-elimination algorithm, handled CDR3 identification, clonotype clustering and error correction. A nonparametric unseen species model with Euler transformation was used to estimate a lower bound on total TCR beta diversity. TCRdb cleaned the public reads at Q25 with fastp, built clones with MiXCR and kept in-frame beta chains. Identical CDR3 proteins give one entry, which carries the most common genes and DNA. What appears here as the V and J calls and clone size reflects TCRdb's work, not the paper's. The sample data list about 1,500,000 distinct CDR3 sequences, and 25% to 30% of these were observed just once. The ten largest account for 7.7% of the sample.

Systemically healthy Caucasian individuals from Russia, 39 in total and aged roughly 6 to 100 years, were included as donors. Around 10 milliliters of peripheral blood were collected from each donor into EDTA-treated Vacutainer tubes. Ficoll-Paque density-gradient centrifugation was used to isolate PBMCs, with at least 6 million obtained per sample. Trizol reagent was used to extract total RNA from the PBMCs, yielding at least 5.5 micrograms per sample. For every donor, flow cytometry on a PBMC aliquot measured the percentage of naive CD45RAhigh/CD27high T cells. Of note for this clonotype: Its antigen remains unidentified. One end of the junction varies from germline; a read error may be responsible.

The sequencing sample was made of blood. The TCR originated in a woman in her twenties or thirties in good health. The V and J segments used are TRBV7-9 and TRBJ2-6, and possibly TRBD1, on 6 matching bases. CDR3 protein: CASSPGRPMGANALTF. The bases are TGTGCCAGCAGCCCTGGACGCCCCATGGGGGCCAACGCCCTGACTTTC.